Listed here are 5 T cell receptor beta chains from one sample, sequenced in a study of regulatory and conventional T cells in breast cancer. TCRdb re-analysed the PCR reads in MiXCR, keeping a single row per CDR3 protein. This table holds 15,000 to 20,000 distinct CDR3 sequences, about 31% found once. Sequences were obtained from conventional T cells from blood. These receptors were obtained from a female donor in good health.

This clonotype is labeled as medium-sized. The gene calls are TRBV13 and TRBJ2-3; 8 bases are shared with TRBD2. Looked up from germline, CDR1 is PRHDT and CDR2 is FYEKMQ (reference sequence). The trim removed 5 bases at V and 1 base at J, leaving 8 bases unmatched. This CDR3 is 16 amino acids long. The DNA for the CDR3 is TGTGCCAGCAGCGTATCCGGGGGGGCCGGCACAGATACGCAGTATTTT. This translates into CASSVSGGAGTDTQYF.

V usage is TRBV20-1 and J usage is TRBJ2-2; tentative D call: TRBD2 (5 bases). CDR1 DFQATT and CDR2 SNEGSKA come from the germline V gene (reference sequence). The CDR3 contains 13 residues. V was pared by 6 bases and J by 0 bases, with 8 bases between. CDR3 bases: TGCAGTGCGCGACTATCGAACACCGGGGAGCTGTTTTTT. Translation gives CSARLSNTGELFF.

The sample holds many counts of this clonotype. CDR3 protein: CASSREQGAASPLHF. As DNA, the CDR3 is TGTGCCAGCAGTCGCGAACAGGGGGCGGCTTCACCCCTCCACTTT. This sequence joins TRBV12-3 or TRBV12-4 and TRBJ1-6; 9 bases fit TRBD1. V lost 5 bases to trimming and J lost 9 bases; unmatched junction nucleotides: 8. This CDR3 has 15 amino acids.

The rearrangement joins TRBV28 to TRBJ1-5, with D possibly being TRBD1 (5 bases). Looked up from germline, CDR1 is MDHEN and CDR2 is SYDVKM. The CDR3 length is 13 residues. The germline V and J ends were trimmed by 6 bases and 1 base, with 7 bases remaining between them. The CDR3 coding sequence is TGTGCCAGCAGCCGACAGAGCAATCAGCCCCAGCATTTT. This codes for CASSRQSNQPQHF.

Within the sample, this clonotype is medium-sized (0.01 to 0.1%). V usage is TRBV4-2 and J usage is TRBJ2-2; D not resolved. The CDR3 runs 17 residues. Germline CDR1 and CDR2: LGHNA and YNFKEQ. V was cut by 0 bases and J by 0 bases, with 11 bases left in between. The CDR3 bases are TGTGCCAGCAGCCAAGAGGGCTACCAACCGAACACCGGGGAGCTGTTTTTT. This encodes CASSQEGYQPNTGELFF.